This entry concerns a single TCR beta chain. Its antigen is not known. This entry is derived from a study of cytomegalovirus exposure and HLA in healthy donors. Study-wide points: The authors enumerated 150 to 200 TCR beta chains as linked to cytomegalovirus.

The CDR3 is 19 amino acids. 60 Vbeta and 13 Jbeta primers were used in PCR. Assay used: immunoSEQ multiplex PCR; TCRdb lists only in-frame clones, some missing. The data show 150,000 to 200,000 clones, and the top ten clones hold approximately 0.72%. The clonotype was recovered from a woman in her late teens or twenties in good health and CMV-seropositive. Sequenced input: PBMCs. This rearrangement joins TRBV21-1 to TRBJ1-4; the table's D call of TRBD1 was not tested on the DNA. TRBV21-1 is tagged as a pseudogene. The CDR3 coding sequence is TGTGCCAGCAGCAAAGCGGGCGGGGACAGGGCTCTTTCGAATGAAAAACTGTTTTTT. Protein sequence: CASSKAGGDRALSNEKLFF.